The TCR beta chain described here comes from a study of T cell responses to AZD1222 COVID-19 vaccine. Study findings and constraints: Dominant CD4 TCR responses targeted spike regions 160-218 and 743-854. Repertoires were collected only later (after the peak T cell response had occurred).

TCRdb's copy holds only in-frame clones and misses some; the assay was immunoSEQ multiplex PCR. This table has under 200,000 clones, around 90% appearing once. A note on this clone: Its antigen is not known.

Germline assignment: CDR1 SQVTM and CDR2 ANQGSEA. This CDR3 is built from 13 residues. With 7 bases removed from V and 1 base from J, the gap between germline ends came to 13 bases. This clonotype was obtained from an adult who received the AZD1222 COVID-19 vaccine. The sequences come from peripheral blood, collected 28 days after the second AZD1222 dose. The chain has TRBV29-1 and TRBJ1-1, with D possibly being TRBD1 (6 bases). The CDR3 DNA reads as TGCAGCGCCGCCGGGACACCGAACACTGAAGCTTTCTTT. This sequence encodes CSAAGTPNTEAFF.